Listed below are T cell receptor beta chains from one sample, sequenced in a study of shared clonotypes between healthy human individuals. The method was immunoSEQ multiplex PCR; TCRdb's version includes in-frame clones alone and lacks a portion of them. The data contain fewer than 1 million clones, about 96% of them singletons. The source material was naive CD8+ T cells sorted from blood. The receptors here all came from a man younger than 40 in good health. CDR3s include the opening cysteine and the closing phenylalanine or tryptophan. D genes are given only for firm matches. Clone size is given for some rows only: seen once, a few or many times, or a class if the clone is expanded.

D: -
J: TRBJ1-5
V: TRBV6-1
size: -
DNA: TGTGCCAGCAGACCTACAAAGGACGGTAGGCAGCCCCAGCATTTT
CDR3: CASRPTKDGRQPQHF

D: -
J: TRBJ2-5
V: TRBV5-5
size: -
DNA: TGTGCCAGCAGCTTGGCCTACGTGCTAGAAGAGACCCAGTACTTC
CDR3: CASSLAYVLEETQYF

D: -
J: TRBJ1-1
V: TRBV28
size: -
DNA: TGTGCCAGCAGATTACAGGCGAACACTGAAGCTTTCTTT
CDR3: CASRLQANTEAFF

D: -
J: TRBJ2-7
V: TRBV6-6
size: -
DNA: TGTGCCAGCAGTTACGGGACTGCGATCTACGAGCAGTACTTC
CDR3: CASSYGTAIYEQYF

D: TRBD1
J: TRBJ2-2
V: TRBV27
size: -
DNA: TGTGCCAGCAGTTTGGGACAGGGGAACACCGGGGAGCTGTTTTTT
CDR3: CASSLGQGNTGELFF

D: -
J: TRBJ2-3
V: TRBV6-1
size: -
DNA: TGTGCCAGCAGTGAAGCGCAGGGGGATACGCAGTATTTT
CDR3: CASSEAQGDTQYF

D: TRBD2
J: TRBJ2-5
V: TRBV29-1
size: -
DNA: TGCAGCGTTGAAGGGCTAGCGGGGCACCAAGAGACCCAGTACTTC
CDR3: CSVEGLAGHQETQYF

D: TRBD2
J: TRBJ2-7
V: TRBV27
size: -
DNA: TGTGCCAGCAGTTTGGGGTCTAGCGGGATTGAGCAGTACTTC
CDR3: CASSLGSSGIEQYF

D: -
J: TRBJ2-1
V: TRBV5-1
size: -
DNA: TGCGCCAGCAGCTTGGTTCGGCCACAGTTCTTC
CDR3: CASSLVRPQFF

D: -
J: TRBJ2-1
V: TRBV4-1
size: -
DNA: TGCGCCAGCAGCCAAGATAAGGGTACGTTTAACAATGAGCAGTTCTTC
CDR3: CASSQDKGTFNNEQFF

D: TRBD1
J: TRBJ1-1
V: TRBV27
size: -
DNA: TGTGCCAGCAGTCCTTTCGAAGACAGGGGTAGGGTTTACACTGAAGCTTTCTTT
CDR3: CASSPFEDRGRVYTEAFF

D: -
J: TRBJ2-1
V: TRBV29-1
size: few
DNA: TGCAGCGTTGAAGGGGGGGAGAATTCCTACAATGAGCAGTTCTTC
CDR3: CSVEGGENSYNEQFF

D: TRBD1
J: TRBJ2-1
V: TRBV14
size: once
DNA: TGTGCCAGCAGCCGTAGCGGACAGGGGGCATCGTTCTCGTGGAATGAGCAGTTCTTC
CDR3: CASSRSGQGASFSWNEQFF

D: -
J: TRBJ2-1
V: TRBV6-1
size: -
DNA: TGTGCCAGCAATCAGCGCGGAGGCTCCTACAATGAGCAGTTCTTC
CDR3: CASNQRGGSYNEQFF

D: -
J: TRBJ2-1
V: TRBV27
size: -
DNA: TGTGCCACCGGTAGCGGCCAATACAATGAGCAGTTCTTC
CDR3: CATGSGQYNEQFF

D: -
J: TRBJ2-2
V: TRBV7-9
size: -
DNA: TGTGCCAGCAGCTTAAGCAAGCATGGGGCCGGGGAGCTGTTTTTT
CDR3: CASSLSKHGAGELFF

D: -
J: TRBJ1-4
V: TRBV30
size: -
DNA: TGTGCCTGGAGCCCCCCAACCGAAAAACTGTTTTTT
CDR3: CAWSPPTEKLFF

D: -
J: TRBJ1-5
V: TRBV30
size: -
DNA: TGTGCCTGGAGTTCGGGGGGCCAACCCCAGCATTTT
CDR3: CAWSSGGQPQHF

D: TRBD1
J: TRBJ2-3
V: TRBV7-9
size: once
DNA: TGTGCCAGCAGCCCGGGGACAGGGGAAGCAGATACGCAGTATTTT
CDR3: CASSPGTGEADTQYF

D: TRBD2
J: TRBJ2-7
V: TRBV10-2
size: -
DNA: TGCGCCAGCACGGCAGCGGGGCCCCCCTACGAGCAGTACTTC
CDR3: CASTAAGPPYEQYF

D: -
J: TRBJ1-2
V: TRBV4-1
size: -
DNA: TGCGCCAGCAGCCAAGTGAGTGGGGTCGATGGCTACACCTTC
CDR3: CASSQVSGVDGYTF

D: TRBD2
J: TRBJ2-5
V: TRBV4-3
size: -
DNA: TGCGCCAGCAGCCAAGGCCCGGGACTAGCGGGAGGGGAGACCCAGTACTTC
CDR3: CASSQGPGLAGGETQYF

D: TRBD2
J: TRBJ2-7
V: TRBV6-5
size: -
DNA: TGTGCCAGCAGTGGGCGGGAGCAAGCCTACGAGCAGTACTTC
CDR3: CASSGREQAYEQYF

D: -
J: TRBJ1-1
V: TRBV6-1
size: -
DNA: TGTGCCAGCAGTGGGGGAGGGCCTCTCGAAGCTTTCTTT
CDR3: CASSGGGPLEAFF

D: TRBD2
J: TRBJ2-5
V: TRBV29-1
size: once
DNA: TGCAGCGTTCTAGCGGGAGGCTCTTTGGAGACCCAGTACTTC
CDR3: CSVLAGGSLETQYF

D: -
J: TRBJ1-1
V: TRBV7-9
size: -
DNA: TGTGCCAGCACCTTAGGAGACAGGCTGAACACTGAAGCTTTCTTT
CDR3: CASTLGDRLNTEAFF

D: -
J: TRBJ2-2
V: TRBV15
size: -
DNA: TGTGCCACCAGCAGTCTCGGGAACACCGGGGAGCTGTTTTTT
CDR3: CATSSLGNTGELFF

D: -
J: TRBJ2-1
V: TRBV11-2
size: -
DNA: TGTGCCAGCAGCTCCGTCAAGAAGAATGAGCAGTTCTTC
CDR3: CASSSVKKNEQFF

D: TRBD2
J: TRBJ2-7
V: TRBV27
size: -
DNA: TGTGCCAGCAGTTTATCTAGCGGGAGGTACGAGCAGTACTTC
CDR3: CASSLSSGRYEQYF

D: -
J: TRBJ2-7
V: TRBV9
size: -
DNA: TGTGCCAGCAGCGTAGCGGGGTACTCCTACGAGCAGTACTTC
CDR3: CASSVAGYSYEQYF

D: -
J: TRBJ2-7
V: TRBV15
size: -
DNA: TGTGCCACCAGCAGAGATCGTGGCGGTAGCTCCTACGAGCAGTACTTC
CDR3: CATSRDRGGSSYEQYF

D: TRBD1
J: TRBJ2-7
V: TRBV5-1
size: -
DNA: TGCGCCAGCAGCAATCTGCCGGGACAGGGGATCGAGCAGTACTTC
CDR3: CASSNLPGQGIEQYF

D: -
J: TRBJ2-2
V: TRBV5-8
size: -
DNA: TGTGCCAGCAGCTTGGAGTTTCAGGCGCGTCCCGGGGAGCTGTTTTTT
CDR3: CASSLEFQARPGELFF

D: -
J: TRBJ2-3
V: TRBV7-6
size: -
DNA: TGTGCCAGCAGCTTAGGGACTCCCACAGATACGCAGTATTTT
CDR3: CASSLGTPTDTQYF

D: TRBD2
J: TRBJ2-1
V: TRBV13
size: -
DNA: TGTGCCAGCAGCCCATTCAGGACTAGCGAGCAGTTCTTC
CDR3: CASSPFRTSEQFF

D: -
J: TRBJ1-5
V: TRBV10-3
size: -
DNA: TGTGCCATCAGTGAATCTTTGAATCAGCCCCAGCATTTT
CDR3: CAISESLNQPQHF

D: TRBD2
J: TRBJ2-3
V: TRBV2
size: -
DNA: TGTGCCAGCAGTGAACTGGCTAGCGGGAGTTACGCAGATACGCAGTATTTT
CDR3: CASSELASGSYADTQYF

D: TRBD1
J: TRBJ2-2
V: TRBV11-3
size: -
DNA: TGTGCCAGCAGCCCGTGGACAGGGGGCGCGACCGGGGAGCTGTTTTTT
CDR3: CASSPWTGGATGELFF

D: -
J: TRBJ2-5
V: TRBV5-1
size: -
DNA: TGCGCCAGCAGCTTGGCCTTTGCGGGGTCCAGTGAGACCCAGTACTTC
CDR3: CASSLAFAGSSETQYF

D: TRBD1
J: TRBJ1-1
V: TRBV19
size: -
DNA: TGTGCCAGTAGTACTTGGACAGGGGGTCGTAACACTGAAGCTTTCTTT
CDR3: CASSTWTGGRNTEAFF

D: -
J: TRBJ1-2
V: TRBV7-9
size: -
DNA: TGTGCCAGCAGCCTCCTGTCGGAATCCTATGGCTACACCTTC
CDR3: CASSLLSESYGYTF

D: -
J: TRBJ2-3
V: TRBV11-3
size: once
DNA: TGTGCCAGCAGCTGGAGCGGGAGCACAGATACGCAGTATTTT
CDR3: CASSWSGSTDTQYF

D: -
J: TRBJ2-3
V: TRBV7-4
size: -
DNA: TGTGCCAGCAGCTTGGCCATGGCAAAAACAGATACGCAGTATTTT
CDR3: CASSLAMAKTDTQYF

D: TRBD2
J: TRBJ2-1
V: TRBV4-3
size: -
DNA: TGCGCCAGCAGCCAAGATTGGCTAGCGGAGTACAATGAGCAGTTCTTC
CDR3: CASSQDWLAEYNEQFF

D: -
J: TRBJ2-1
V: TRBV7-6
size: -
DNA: TGTGCCAGCAGCGCCTTAAGGAATGAGCAGTTCTTC
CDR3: CASSALRNEQFF

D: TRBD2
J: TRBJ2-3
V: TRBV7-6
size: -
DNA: TGTGCCAGCAGCTTAGAACTAGCGGGAGGCGAAGATACGCAGTATTTT
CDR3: CASSLELAGGEDTQYF

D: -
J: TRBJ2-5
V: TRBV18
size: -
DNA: TGTGCCAGCTCACCGCAAGAGACCCAGTACTTC
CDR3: CASSPQETQYF

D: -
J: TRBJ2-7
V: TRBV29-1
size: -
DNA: TGCAGCGTTCTAGAGGGAGCGTGGGAGCAGTACTTC
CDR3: CSVLEGAWEQYF

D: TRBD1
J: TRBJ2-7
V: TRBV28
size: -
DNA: TGTGCCACACACGAGACAGGGAGCTCCTACGAGCAGTACTTC
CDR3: CATHETGSSYEQYF

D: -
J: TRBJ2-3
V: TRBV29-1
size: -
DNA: TGCAGCGAACGGGGGATCACAGATACGCAGTATTTT
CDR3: CSERGITDTQYF

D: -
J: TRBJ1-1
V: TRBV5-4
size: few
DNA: TGTGCCAGCAGCTTGGTAGGGTCCACTGAAGCTTTCTTT
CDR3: CASSLVGSTEAFF

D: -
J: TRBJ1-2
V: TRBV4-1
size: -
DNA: TGCGCCAGCAGCCAAGATCCAGGGACCTATGGCTACACCTTC
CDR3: CASSQDPGTYGYTF

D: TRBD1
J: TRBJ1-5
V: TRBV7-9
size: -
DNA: TGTGCCAGCAGTTTAGGGCCTCGGCAGGGGGCTGATCAGCCCCAGCATTTT
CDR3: CASSLGPRQGADQPQHF

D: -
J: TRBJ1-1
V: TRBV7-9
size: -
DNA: TGTGCCAGCAGCCCAATACGACAGACCGAAGCTTTCTTT
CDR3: CASSPIRQTEAFF

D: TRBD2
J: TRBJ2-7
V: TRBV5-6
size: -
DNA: TGTGCCAGCAGCCCATTAGCGGGACCCCTCTACGAGCAGTACTTC
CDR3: CASSPLAGPLYEQYF

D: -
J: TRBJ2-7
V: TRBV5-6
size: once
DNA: TGTGCCAGCAGCTTAAGCGCCTACTCCTACGAGCAGTACTTC
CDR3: CASSLSAYSYEQYF

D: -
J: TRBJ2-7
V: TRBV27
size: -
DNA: TGTGCCAGCTGGACAGCCCTTGACTACGAGCAGTACTTC
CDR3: CASWTALDYEQYF

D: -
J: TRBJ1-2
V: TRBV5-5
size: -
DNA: TGTGCCAGCAGCTTGTGGGGGTCAGGCCCAGATGGCTACACCTTC
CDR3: CASSLWGSGPDGYTF